The 10 T cell receptor beta chains below were found in one sample sequenced in a study of blood T cell repertoires in COVID-19. Assay: immunoSEQ multiplex PCR; the TCRdb copy retains only in-frame clones and omits some. Here the sample spans about 49,000 clones, roughly nine tenths being singletons. Sequencing used peripheral blood. All receptors derive from a human donor in a cohort sampled during active COVID-19.

The chain recombines TRBV12-3 or TRBV12-4 with TRBJ1-2; 9 nucleotides line up with TRBD1. Trimming removed 1 base from V and 12 bases from J; junction bases left unmatched: 6. The CDR3 extends over 13 amino acids. CDR3 region: CASSLGTGGRNTF. The CDR3 nucleotides read TGTGCCAGCAGTTTAGGCACAGGGGGCAGGAACACCTTC.

The chain carries TRBV7-6 and TRBJ1-1, with a tentative D call TRBD1 (5 bases). The CDR3 extends over 13 amino acids. V lost 4 bases, J lost 7 bases, and 13 bases lay in between. From germline, CDR1 is SGHVS and CDR2 FNYEAQ. The chain's CDR3 is CASSSVGGGEAFF. The CDR3 DNA follows: TGTGCCAGCAGCTCCGTCGGGGGAGGTGAAGCTTTCTTT.

The chain is built from TRBV10-1 and TRBJ1-1; 7 nucleotides match TRBD1. The CDR3 totals 16 residues. After removal of 6 bases from V and 0 bases from J, the junction contained 10 bases not matched to a gene. In germline, CDR1 is WNHNN, CDR2 SYGVQD (reference sequence). Here the CDR3 reads CASSATTGALNTEAFF. CDR3 DNA: TGCGCCAGCAGCGCCACCACAGGGGCATTGAACACTGAAGCTTTCTTT.

The genes are TRBV6-5 and TRBJ1-2; D gene uncertain. The germline V gene has CDR1 MNHEY and CDR2 SVGAGI. Trimming removed 6 bases at V and 9 bases at J, with 20 bases between. This CDR3 comprises 14 residues. CDR3 nucleotides: TGTGCCAGCAGCACAAACATGGAGTCTATGAGCTACACCTTC. It codes for CASSTNMESMSYTF.

This chain links TRBV3-1 (or the pseudogene TRBV3-2) with TRBJ2-1; TRBD2 matches at 14 bases. Germline loops: CDR1 LGHDT, CDR2 YNNKEL (reference sequence). This CDR3 contains 15 residues. Germline trimming cut 4 bases from V and 6 bases from J; bases unmatched to any gene: 2. CDR3 nucleotides: TGTGCCAGCAGCCGAGGACTAGCGGGAGGCAATGAGCAGTTCTTC. This translates into CASSRGLAGGNEQFF.

This clone was picked up one time. The chain carries TRBV18 and TRBJ1-4; 9 nucleotides align to TRBD1. The CDR3 totals 17 residues. Germline V CDR1 and CDR2: KGHSH, LQKENI. With 3 bases clipped from V and 4 bases from J, the junction kept 9 bases outside the gene matches. As DNA, the CDR3 is TGTGCCAGCTCACCGAGCCGGACAGGGGTCGGTAATGAAAAACTGTTTTTT. Protein sequence: CASSPSRTGVGNEKLFF.

CDR3 loop: CASSLGTSGTSSYNEQFF. CDR3 coding DNA: TGTGCCAGCAGCCTCGGGACTAGCGGAACTAGCTCCTACAATGAGCAGTTCTTC. J is TRBJ2-1 and V is TRBV27; 11 bases fit TRBD2. Germline trimming cut 6 bases from V and 0 bases from J; bases unmatched to any gene: 10. Germline CDR1 is MNHEY and CDR2 is SMNVEV (reference sequence). This CDR3 region has 18 residues.

The chain uses TRBV13 and TRBJ1-1; D unclear. The CDR3 spans 14 residues. Germline CDR1 and CDR2: PRHDT and FYEKMQ (reference sequence). Between the trimmed V and J ends, which lost 2 bases and 4 bases, there was a span of 11 bases. The CDR3 bases are TGTGCCAGCAGCTTAATCTGGAGTACCACTGAAGCTTTCTTT. Translation gives CASSLIWSTTEAFF.

This clone was observed a single time. The chain combines TRBV5-6 with TRBJ2-1; D gene ambiguous. Trimming removed 1 base at V and 0 bases at J, with 8 bases between. CDR3 length: 15 amino acids. Germline loops: CDR1 SGHDT, CDR2 YYEEEE. Written as DNA, the CDR3 is TGTGCCAGCAGCTTGCAACAGCTCTCCTACAATGAGCAGTTCTTC. Protein product: CASSLQQLSYNEQFF.

The chain carries TRBV5-4 and TRBJ2-5; no firm D call. This CDR3 comprises 13 residues. V dropped 5 bases and J dropped 2 bases, with 10 bases sitting between them. The germline V gene encodes CDR1 SGHNT and CDR2 YYREEE (reference sequence). The CDR3 sequence: CASSPTVQETQYF. As DNA, the CDR3 is TGTGCCAGCAGTCCTACAGTACAAGAGACCCAGTACTTC.